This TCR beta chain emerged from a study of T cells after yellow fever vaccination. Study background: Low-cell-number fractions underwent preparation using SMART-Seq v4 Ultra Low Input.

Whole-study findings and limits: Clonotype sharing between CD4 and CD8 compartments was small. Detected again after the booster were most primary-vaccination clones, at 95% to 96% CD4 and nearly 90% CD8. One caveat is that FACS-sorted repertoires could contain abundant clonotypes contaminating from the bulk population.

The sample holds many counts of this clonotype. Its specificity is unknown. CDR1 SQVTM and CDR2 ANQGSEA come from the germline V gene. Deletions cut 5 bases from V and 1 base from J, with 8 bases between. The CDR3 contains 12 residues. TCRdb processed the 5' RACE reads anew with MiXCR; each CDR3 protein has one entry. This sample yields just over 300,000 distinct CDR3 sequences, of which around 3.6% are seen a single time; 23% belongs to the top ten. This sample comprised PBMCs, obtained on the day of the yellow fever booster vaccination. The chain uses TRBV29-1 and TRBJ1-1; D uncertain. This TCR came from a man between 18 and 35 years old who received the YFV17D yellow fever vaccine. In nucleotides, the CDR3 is TGCAGCGTTCCGTGGGAGAACACTGAAGCTTTCTTT. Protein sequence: CSVPWENTEAFF.